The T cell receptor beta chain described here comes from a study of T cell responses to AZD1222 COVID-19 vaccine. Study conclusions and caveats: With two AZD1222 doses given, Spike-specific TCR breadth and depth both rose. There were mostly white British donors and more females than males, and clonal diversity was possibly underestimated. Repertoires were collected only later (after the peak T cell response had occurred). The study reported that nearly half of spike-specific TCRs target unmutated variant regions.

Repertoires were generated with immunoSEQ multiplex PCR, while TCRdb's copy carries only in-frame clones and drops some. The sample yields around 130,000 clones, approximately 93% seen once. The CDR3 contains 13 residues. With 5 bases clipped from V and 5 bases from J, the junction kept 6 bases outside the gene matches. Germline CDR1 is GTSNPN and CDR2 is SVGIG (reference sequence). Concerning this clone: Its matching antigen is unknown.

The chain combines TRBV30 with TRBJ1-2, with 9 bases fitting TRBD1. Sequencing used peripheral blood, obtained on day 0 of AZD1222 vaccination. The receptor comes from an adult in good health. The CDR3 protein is CAWGRQGGYGYTF. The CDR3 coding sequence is TGTGCCTGGGGTCGACAGGGGGGTTATGGCTACACCTTC.